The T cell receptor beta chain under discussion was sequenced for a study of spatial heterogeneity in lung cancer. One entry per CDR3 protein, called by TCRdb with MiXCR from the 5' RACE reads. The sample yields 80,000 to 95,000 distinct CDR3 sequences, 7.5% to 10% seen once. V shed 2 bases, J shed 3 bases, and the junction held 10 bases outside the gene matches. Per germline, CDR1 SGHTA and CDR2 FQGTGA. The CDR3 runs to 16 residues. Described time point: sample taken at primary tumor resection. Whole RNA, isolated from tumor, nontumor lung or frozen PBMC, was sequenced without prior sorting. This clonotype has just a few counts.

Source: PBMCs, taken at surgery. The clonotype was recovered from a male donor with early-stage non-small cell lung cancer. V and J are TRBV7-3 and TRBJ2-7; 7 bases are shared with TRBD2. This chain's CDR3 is CASSLSATSVFYEQYF. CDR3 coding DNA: TGTGCCAGCAGCTTATCCGCAACTAGCGTTTTCTACGAGCAGTACTTC.